These T cell receptor beta chains were read from a single sample in a study of blood T cell repertoires in COVID-19. TCRdb's table, derived via immunoSEQ multiplex PCR, lists solely in-frame clones and lacks some. The sample records 250,000 to 350,000 clones, around 88% being singletons. Sample: peripheral blood. The source of these receptors is a woman between 50 and 59 years old with acute or convalescent COVID-19. The CDR3 runs from the conserved cysteine through the conserved F or W. D genes are given only for firm matches.

D: TRBD1
V: TRBV20-1
J: TRBJ1-3
CDR3: CSARGQNTIYF

D: NA
V: TRBV29-1
J: TRBJ2-1
CDR3: CSGSGRRGSYNEQFF

D: TRBD1
V: TRBV5-5
J: TRBJ1-4
CDR3: CASSDFDRVEEKLFF

D: NA
V: TRBV21-1
J: TRBJ1-2
CDR3: CASSKEGGRGLYGYTF

D: NA
V: TRBV10-3
J: TRBJ1-4
CDR3: CAISEGGSTEKLFF

D: NA
V: TRBV7-9
J: TRBJ1-4
CDR3: CASSLIQGSEKLFF

D: NA
V: TRBV6-1
J: TRBJ1-2
CDR3: CASSEAQSQGSYGYTF

D: NA
V: TRBV7-2
J: TRBJ2-5
CDR3: CASSSRQSQETQYF

D: NA
V: TRBV19
J: TRBJ1-2
CDR3: CASSIKHQGGYTF

D: TRBD1
V: TRBV6-5
J: TRBJ1-1
CDR3: CASRPGTVNTEAFF

D: NA
V: TRBV18
J: TRBJ1-1
CDR3: CASSPMSNTEAFF

D: NA
V: TRBV19
J: TRBJ1-5
CDR3: CATRWGFNQPQHF

D: NA
V: TRBV12-3/TRBV12-4
J: TRBJ1-2
CDR3: CASTMTDYGYTF

D: TRBD2
V: TRBV28
J: TRBJ2-1
CDR3: CASSLAGPAGGQNEQFF

D: NA
V: TRBV2
J: TRBJ1-5
CDR3: CASREIPYSNQPQHF

D: NA
V: TRBV5-1
J: TRBJ2-1
CDR3: CASSLTSEAYNEQFF

D: TRBD1
V: TRBV3-1/TRBV3-2
J: TRBJ2-3
CDR3: CASSPDRGRTDTQYF

D: NA
V: TRBV3-1/TRBV3-2
J: TRBJ1-2
CDR3: CASSQSLRVGYTF

D: NA
V: TRBV5-1
J: TRBJ1-1
CDR3: CASSSTGMNTEAFF

D: TRBD1
V: TRBV19
J: TRBJ1-1
CDR3: CASSMTGETEAFF

D: TRBD1
V: TRBV6-2/TRBV6-3
J: TRBJ1-5
CDR3: CASSYKTGEGLSNQPQHF

D: NA
V: TRBV6-4
J: TRBJ2-1
CDR3: CASPRVRGFPYNEQFF

D: TRBD2
V: TRBV7-2
J: TRBJ2-3
CDR3: CASTRLAGASTDTQYF

D: NA
V: TRBV11-2
J: TRBJ1-6
CDR3: CASSQAAGTNKISPLHF

D: TRBD2
V: TRBV30
J: TRBJ2-2
CDR3: CAWRLAGRTGELFF

D: TRBD1
V: TRBV30
J: TRBJ2-7
CDR3: CAWTGTGDNEQYF

D: NA
V: TRBV11-3
J: TRBJ2-2
CDR3: CASSHQESTGELFF

D: TRBD1
V: TRBV27
J: TRBJ1-5
CDR3: CASSPFLRDRSNSNQPQHF

D: NA
V: TRBV7-2
J: TRBJ1-5
CDR3: CASSLGVRGQPQHF

D: TRBD2
V: TRBV5-4
J: TRBJ2-3
CDR3: CASSPRTSGSTSTDTQYF

D: NA
V: TRBV2
J: TRBJ1-2
CDR3: CASRYGDDGYTF

D: NA
V: TRBV10-3
J: TRBJ2-2
CDR3: CAISESRSQGLFF

D: TRBD1
V: TRBV19
J: TRBJ2-7
CDR3: CASGATGGSHEQYF

D: TRBD1
V: TRBV7-9
J: TRBJ2-3
CDR3: CASTPPGGQVTDTQYF

D: NA
V: TRBV3-1/TRBV3-2
J: TRBJ1-2
CDR3: CASSRPYPDTDDGYTF

D: NA
V: TRBV30
J: TRBJ2-1
CDR3: CAWKTAGWGEQFF

D: NA
V: TRBV4-3
J: TRBJ2-5
CDR3: CASSQLGGETQYF

D: NA
V: TRBV15
J: TRBJ2-3
CDR3: CATMNQRSTSTDTQYF

D: NA
V: TRBV12-5
J: TRBJ1-4
CDR3: CASGLGELNEKLFF